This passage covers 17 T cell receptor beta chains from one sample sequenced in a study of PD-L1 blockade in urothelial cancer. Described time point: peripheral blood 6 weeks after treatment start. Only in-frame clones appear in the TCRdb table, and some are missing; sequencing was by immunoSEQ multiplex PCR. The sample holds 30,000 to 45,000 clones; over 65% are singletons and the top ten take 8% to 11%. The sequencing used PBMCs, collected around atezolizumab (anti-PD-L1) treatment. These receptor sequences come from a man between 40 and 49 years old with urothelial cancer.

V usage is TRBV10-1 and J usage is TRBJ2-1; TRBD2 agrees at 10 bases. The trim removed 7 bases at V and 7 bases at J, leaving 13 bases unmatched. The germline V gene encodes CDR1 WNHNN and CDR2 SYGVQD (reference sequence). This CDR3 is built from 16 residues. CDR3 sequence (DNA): TGCGCCAGCACCGAAGGGCCTAGCGGGAGCCAGAATGAGCAGTTCTTC. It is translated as CASTEGPSGSQNEQFF.

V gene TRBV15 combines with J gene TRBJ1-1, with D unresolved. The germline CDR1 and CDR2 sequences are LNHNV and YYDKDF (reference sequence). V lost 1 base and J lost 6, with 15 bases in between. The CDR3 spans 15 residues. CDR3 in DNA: TGTGCCACCAGCAGAGTGGGTGGTATAGAGGCTGAAGCTTTCTTT. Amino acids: CATSRVGGIEAEAFF.

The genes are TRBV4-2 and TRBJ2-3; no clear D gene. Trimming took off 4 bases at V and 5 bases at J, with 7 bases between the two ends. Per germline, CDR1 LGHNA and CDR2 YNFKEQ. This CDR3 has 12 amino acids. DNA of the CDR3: TGTGCCAGCAGCCGGAACAGAGATACGCAGTATTTT. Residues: CASSRNRDTQYF.

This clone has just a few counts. CDR3 coding DNA: TGTGCCAGCAGCCAAGGACTAGGGCGGCCCCAGCATTTT. Protein: CASSQGLGRPQHF. The V and J genes are TRBV14 and TRBJ1-5; no clear D gene. The V and J ends lost 1 base and 9 bases respectively, with 10 bases between them. The CDR3 has 13 amino acids. The germline V gene has CDR1 SGHDN and CDR2 FVKESK.

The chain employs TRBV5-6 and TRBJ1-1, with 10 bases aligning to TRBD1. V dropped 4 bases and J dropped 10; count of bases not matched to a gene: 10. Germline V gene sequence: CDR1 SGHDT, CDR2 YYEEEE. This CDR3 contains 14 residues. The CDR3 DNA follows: TGTGCCAGCAGCCCCGGGACAGGGGTGACTCGAGCTTTCTTT. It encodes CASSPGTGVTRAFF.

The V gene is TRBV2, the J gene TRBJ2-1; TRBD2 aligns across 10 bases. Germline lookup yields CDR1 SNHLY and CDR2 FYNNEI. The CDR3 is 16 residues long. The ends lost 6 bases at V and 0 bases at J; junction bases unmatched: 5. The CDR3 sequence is CASRESSGSSYNEQFF. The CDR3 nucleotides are TGTGCCAGCAGAGAGTCTAGCGGGAGCTCCTACAATGAGCAGTTCTTC.

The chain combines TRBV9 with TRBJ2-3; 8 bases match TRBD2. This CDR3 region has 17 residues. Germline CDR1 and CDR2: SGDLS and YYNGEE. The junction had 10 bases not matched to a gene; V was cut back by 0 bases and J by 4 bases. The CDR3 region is CASSVGSGRDSADTQYF. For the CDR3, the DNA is TGTGCCAGCAGCGTAGGAAGCGGGAGAGATTCCGCAGATACGCAGTATTTT.

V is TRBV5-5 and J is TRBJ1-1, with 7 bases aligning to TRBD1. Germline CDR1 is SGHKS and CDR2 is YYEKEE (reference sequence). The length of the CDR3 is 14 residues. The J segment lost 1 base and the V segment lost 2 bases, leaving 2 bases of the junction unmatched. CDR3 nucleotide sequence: TGTGCCAGCAGCTTTGGGACAGCGAACACTGAAGCTTTCTTT. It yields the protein CASSFGTANTEAFF.

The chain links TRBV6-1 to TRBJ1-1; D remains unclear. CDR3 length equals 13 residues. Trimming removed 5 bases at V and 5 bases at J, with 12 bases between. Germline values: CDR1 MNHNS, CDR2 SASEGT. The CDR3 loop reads CASSMSGETEAFF. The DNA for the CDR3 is TGTGCCAGCAGTATGTCGGGAGAGACTGAAGCTTTCTTT.

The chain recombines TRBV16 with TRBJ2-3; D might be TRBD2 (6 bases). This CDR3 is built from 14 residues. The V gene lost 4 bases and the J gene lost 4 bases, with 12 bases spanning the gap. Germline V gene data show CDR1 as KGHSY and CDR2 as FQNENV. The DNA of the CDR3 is TGTGCCAGCAGCCCCTCGGGAGCCCCAGATACGCAGTATTTT. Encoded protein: CASSPSGAPDTQYF. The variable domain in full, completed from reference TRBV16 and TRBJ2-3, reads GEEVAQTPKHLVRGEGQKAKLYCAPIKGHSYVFWYQQVLKNEFKFLISFQNENVFDETGMPKERFSAKCLPNSPCSLEIQATKLEDSAVYFCASSPSGAPDTQYFGPGTRLTVL.

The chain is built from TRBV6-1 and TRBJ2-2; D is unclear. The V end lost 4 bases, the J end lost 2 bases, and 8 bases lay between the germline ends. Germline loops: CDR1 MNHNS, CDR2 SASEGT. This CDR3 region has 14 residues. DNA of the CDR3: TGTGCCAGCAGTGTACAGCTAAACACCGGGGAGCTGTTTTTT. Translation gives CASSVQLNTGELFF.

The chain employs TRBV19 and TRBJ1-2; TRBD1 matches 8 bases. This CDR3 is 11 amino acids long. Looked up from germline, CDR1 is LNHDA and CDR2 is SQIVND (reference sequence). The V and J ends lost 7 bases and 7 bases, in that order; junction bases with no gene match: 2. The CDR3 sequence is CASTRGPGYTF. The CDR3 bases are TGTGCCAGTACCAGGGGGCCTGGCTACACCTTC.

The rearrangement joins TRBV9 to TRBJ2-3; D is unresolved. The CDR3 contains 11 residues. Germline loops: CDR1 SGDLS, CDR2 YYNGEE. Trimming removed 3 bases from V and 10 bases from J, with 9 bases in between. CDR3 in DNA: TGTGCCAGCAGCGCGGATGAGGCGCAGTATTTT. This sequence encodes CASSADEAQYF.

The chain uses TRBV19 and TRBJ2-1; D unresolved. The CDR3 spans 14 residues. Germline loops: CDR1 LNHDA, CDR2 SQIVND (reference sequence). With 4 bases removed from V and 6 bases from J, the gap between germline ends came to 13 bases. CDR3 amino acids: CASSNSNRGNEQFF. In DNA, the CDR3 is TGTGCCAGTAGTAATTCTAATAGAGGCAATGAGCAGTTCTTC.

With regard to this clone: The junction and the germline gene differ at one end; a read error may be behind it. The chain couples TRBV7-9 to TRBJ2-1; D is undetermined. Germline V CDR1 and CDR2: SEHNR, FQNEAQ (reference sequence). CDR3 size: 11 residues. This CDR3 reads CASSAERFPIF. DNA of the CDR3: TGTGCCAGCAGCGCGGAGCGTTTCCCAATCTTC.

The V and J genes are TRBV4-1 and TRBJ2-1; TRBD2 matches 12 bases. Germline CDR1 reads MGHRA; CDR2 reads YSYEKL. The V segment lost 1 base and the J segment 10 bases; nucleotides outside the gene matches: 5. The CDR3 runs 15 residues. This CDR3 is CASSQGLAGDGEQFF. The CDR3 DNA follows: TGCGCCAGCAGCCAAGGACTAGCGGGAGATGGGGAGCAGTTCTTC.

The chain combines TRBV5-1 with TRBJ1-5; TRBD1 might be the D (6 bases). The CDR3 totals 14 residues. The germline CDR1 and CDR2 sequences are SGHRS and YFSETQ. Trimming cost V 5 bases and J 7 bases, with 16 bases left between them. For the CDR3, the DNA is TGCGCCAGCAGTACCAGGGGAGAGGGACAGCCCCAGCATTTT. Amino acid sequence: CASSTRGEGQPQHF.